The 18 T cell receptor beta chains given below trace back to one sample, sequenced in a study of cytomegalovirus exposure and HLA in healthy donors. It was with 60 Vbeta and 13 Jbeta primers that the PCR ran. This table comes from immunoSEQ multiplex PCR, and its TCRdb copy is limited to in-frame clones, with some not included. The sample lists 150,000 to 200,000 clones; roughly 86% were seen once. Source material: PBMCs. The receptors come from a young woman in good health and CMV-seronegative.

The chain combines TRBV5-1 with TRBJ2-3; 12 bases are shared with TRBD1. The V gene's germline CDR1 is SGHRS and CDR2 YFSETQ. V gave up 0 bases and J gave up 4 bases; unmatched junction bases: 6. CDR3 length: 17 residues. CDR3 protein: CASSLVAGQGASDTQYF. CDR3 in DNA: TGCGCCAGCAGCTTGGTTGCGGGACAGGGGGCTTCAGATACGCAGTATTTT.

V and J are TRBV15 and TRBJ2-7; no clear D gene. V lost 0 bases, J lost 6 bases, and 6 bases lay in between. Germline V gene data show CDR1 as LNHNV and CDR2 as YYDKDF (reference sequence). The CDR3 spans 12 residues. The CDR3 loop reads CATSREASEQYF. CDR3 in DNA: TGTGCCACCAGCAGAGAGGCATCCGAGCAGTACTTC.

V and J are TRBV5-1 and TRBJ2-7, with no clear D. CDR3 length: 14 residues. Trimming cost V 1 base and J 6 bases, with 14 bases left between them. The germline gives CDR1 SGHRS, CDR2 YFSETQ. CDR3 in amino acids: CASSLNSNPREQYF. The CDR3 nucleotides are TGCGCCAGCAGCTTGAACAGCAACCCCCGCGAGCAGTACTTC.

V gene TRBV5-4 combines with J gene TRBJ2-3, with no clear D. The length of the CDR3 is 14 residues. Germline V gene data show CDR1 as SGHNT and CDR2 as YYREEE (reference sequence). Trimming pared 0 bases from V and 1 base from J, leaving 6 bases between. The CDR3 bases are TGTGCCAGCAGCTTGGAACAGCGCACAGATACGCAGTATTTT. This gives the protein CASSLEQRTDTQYF.

The chain joins TRBV28 to TRBJ2-7; TRBD2 is a possible D gene (6 bases). Trimming took 2 bases from V and 2 from J, leaving 13 bases between them. The CDR3 loop spans 15 amino acids. Germline CDR1 and CDR2: MDHEN and SYDVKM. CDR3 sequence: CASSLPGDFTYEQYF. The CDR3 DNA follows: TGTGCCAGCAGTTTACCCGGGGACTTCACCTACGAGCAGTACTTC.

The chain combines TRBV6-1 with TRBJ1-5, with D tentatively TRBD1 (5 bases). The germline V gene has CDR1 MNHNS and CDR2 SASEGT. This CDR3 comprises 15 residues. Trimming took off 6 bases at V and 3 bases at J, with 15 bases between the two ends. CDR3 bases: TGTGCCAGCAGGGGGACTCGTCCATACAATCAGCCCCAGCATTTT. It is translated as CASRGTRPYNQPQHF.

A word on this clone: The same CDR3 can be traced to other DNA sequences in this sample. The genes are TRBV2 and TRBJ1-1; D possibly corresponds to TRBD1 (5 bases). Germline V CDR1 and CDR2: SNHLY, FYNNEI. Trimming pared 4 bases from V and 4 bases from J, leaving 7 bases between. CDR3 length: 12 amino acids. CDR3 protein: CASSGQGTEAFF. DNA of the CDR3: TGTGCCAGCAGTGGGCAGGGCACTGAAGCTTTCTTT.

The CDR3 is CASSKGQGDTDTQYF. The CDR3 nucleotides read TGTGCCAGCAGCAAGGGACAGGGGGACACAGATACGCAGTATTTT. This chain links TRBV6-4 with TRBJ2-3; 11 positions agree with TRBD1. This CDR3 contains 15 residues. Germline V gene data show CDR1 as MRHNA and CDR2 as SNTAGT. The V and J ends lost 6 bases and 2 bases, in that order; junction bases with no gene match: 4.

This chain's CDR3 is CASSWATGDTGELFF. CDR3 nucleotide sequence: TGCGCCAGCAGCTGGGCGACAGGGGACACCGGGGAGCTGTTTTTT. The chain has TRBV5-1 and TRBJ2-2, with 8 nucleotides matching TRBD1. V shed 3 bases, J shed 3 bases, and the junction held 4 bases outside the gene matches. Germline CDR1 and CDR2: SGHRS and YFSETQ. CDR3 length: 15 amino acids.

This clone showed up just a few times. The rearrangement uses TRBV29-1 and TRBJ1-1; D ambiguous. This CDR3 has 12 residues. V was shortened by 8 bases and J by 0 bases, with 10 bases between the two germline ends. The V gene's germline CDR1 is SQVTM and CDR2 ANQGSEA. The CDR3 here is CSPLRVNTEAFF. The CDR3 DNA reads as TGCAGCCCCCTGAGAGTGAACACTGAAGCTTTCTTT.

V usage is TRBV10-2 and J usage is TRBJ2-1; perhaps TRBD2 as D (5 bases). This CDR3 region has 14 residues. Germline CDR1 is WSHSY and CDR2 is SAAADI. Trimming cost V 10 bases and J 5 bases, with 18 bases left between them. The CDR3, as DNA: TGCGCCATTCCCCGGGGAAGGAAGAACAATGAGCAGTTCTTC. Its translation: CAIPRGRKNNEQFF.

The V gene is TRBV6-5, the J gene TRBJ2-5; the D gene is possibly TRBD2 (9 bases). CDR3 length: 14 amino acids. The V end lost 8 bases, the J end lost 4 bases, and 17 bases lay between the germline ends. Germline V CDR1 and CDR2: MNHEY, SVGAGI. CDR3 DNA sequence: TGTGCCAGCGACAGGGGCGGGGGGGGAGAGACCCAGTACTTC. As protein: CASDRGGGGETQYF.

The chain employs TRBV4-1 and TRBJ1-4; D remains ambiguous. The CDR3 has 17 residues. Germline assignment: CDR1 MGHRA and CDR2 YSYEKL. V was pared by 3 bases and J by 6 bases, with 20 bases between. The CDR3 is CASSHLRQRNPHEKLFF. As DNA, the CDR3 is TGCGCCAGCAGCCACTTACGTCAGAGGAACCCCCATGAAAAACTGTTTTTT.

V gene TRBV7-2 combines with J gene TRBJ2-1, with D possibly matching TRBD2 (7 bases). There are 16 residues in the CDR3. The V and J ends lost 5 bases and 2 bases respectively, with 16 bases between them. Germline loops: CDR1 SGHTA, CDR2 FQGNSA. CDR3 nucleotide sequence: TGTGCCAGCAGCCCAAAGGGGGGGGGACCCTACAATGAGCAGTTCTTC. Protein sequence: CASSPKGGGPYNEQFF.

The chain joins TRBV4-3 to TRBJ1-2; D gene unclear. CDR1 is LGHNA, CDR2 YSLEER, per germline. Trimming shortened V by 0 bases and J by 4 bases, and 15 bases separated the two germline ends. This CDR3 comprises 16 residues. CDR3 region: CASSQDFRRSVYGYTF. In DNA form, the CDR3 reads TGCGCCAGCAGCCAAGACTTTCGGCGGTCAGTCTATGGCTACACCTTC.

The chain employs TRBV4-1 and TRBJ2-2, with 9 bases matching TRBD1. CDR1 is MGHRA, CDR2 YSYEKL, per germline. The CDR3 extends over 13 amino acids. CDR3 nucleotide sequence: TGCCTAGGACAGGGGAAAGGCACCGGGGAGCTGTTTTTT. Residues: CLGQGKGTGELFF.

The chain uses TRBV5-5 and TRBJ1-6, with TRBD1 as a possible D gene (6 bases). The CDR3 consists of 15 residues. The germline V gene has CDR1 SGHKS and CDR2 YYEKEE (reference sequence). The V gene lost 0 bases and the J gene lost 11 bases, with 15 bases spanning the gap. The DNA of the CDR3 is TGTGCCAGCAGCTTGGAAGACAGGATGGGGACACCCCTCCACTTT. It is translated as CASSLEDRMGTPLHF.

This clone was seen a handful of times. The rearrangement joins TRBV7-9 to TRBJ1-6; 7 bases are shared with TRBD1. Germline CDR1 reads SEHNR; CDR2 reads FQNEAQ (reference sequence). CDR3 length equals 14 residues. J gave up 7 bases and V 5 bases, and 5 bases lay outside the gene matches. The DNA of the CDR3 is TGTGCCAGCAGCGAGGGGGCGCGGAATTCACCCCTCCACTTT. Translation gives CASSEGARNSPLHF.